A selection of T cell receptor beta chains follows, all from one sample in a study of control samples from healthy donors and cancer patients. TCRdb's table, derived via immunoSEQ multiplex PCR, lists solely in-frame clones and lacks some. The table lists around 67,000 clones, approximately 89% of them singletons. The sample consisted of PBMCs. The receptors derive from a man aged 55 to 70 with colorectal cancer. The conserved cysteine and the conserved F or W are not part of the CDR3 here. The size entry is marked missing in some rows and otherwise reads once, few, many or a size class.

clone_size: NA; v_call: TRBV7-9; j_call: TRBJ2-2; cdr3_aa: ASTVQWAENTGELF
clone_size: NA; v_call: TRBV5-4; j_call: TRBJ1-1; cdr3_aa: ASSFGGARNTEAF
clone_size: NA; v_call: TRBV27; j_call: TRBJ1-3; cdr3_aa: ASSSAGTGRNTIY
clone_size: few; v_call: TRBV6-2/TRBV6-3; j_call: TRBJ1-1; cdr3_aa: ASSYRGRRAF
clone_size: NA; v_call: TRBV6-5; j_call: TRBJ2-6; cdr3_aa: ASKTMRGGANVLT
clone_size: once; v_call: TRBV20-1; j_call: TRBJ2-7; cdr3_aa: SASPWTFSYEQY
clone_size: NA; v_call: TRBV12-3/TRBV12-4; j_call: TRBJ2-5; cdr3_aa: ASSRDLGETQY
clone_size: NA; v_call: TRBV4-2; j_call: TRBJ2-5; cdr3_aa: ASSQGTVREETQY
clone_size: NA; v_call: TRBV6-2/TRBV6-3; j_call: TRBJ2-5; cdr3_aa: ASSYGVLAGAQETQY
clone_size: NA; v_call: TRBV5-1; j_call: TRBJ2-3; cdr3_aa: ASSVDRDRGTDTQY
clone_size: NA; v_call: TRBV7-7; j_call: TRBJ2-5; cdr3_aa: ASSASTGGRETQY
clone_size: NA; v_call: TRBV28; j_call: TRBJ1-2; cdr3_aa: ASSFGAGFYGYT
clone_size: NA; v_call: TRBV4-1; j_call: TRBJ2-3; cdr3_aa: ASSQLSGGGTDTQY
clone_size: NA; v_call: TRBV24-1; j_call: TRBJ1-6; cdr3_aa: ATSAGGSYNSPLH
clone_size: once; v_call: TRBV5-1; j_call: TRBJ1-5; cdr3_aa: ASSLTGAYNQPQH
clone_size: NA; v_call: TRBV9; j_call: TRBJ1-3; cdr3_aa: ASSVQGTGNTIY
clone_size: NA; v_call: TRBV5-4; j_call: TRBJ2-7; cdr3_aa: ASSLQGKSSYEQY
clone_size: once; v_call: TRBV3-1/TRBV3-2; j_call: TRBJ1-2; cdr3_aa: ASSQEVSGYT
clone_size: NA; v_call: TRBV12-5; j_call: TRBJ1-2; cdr3_aa: ASGGGQGFYYGYT
clone_size: NA; v_call: TRBV5-8; j_call: TRBJ1-2; cdr3_aa: ASSPGQSYT
clone_size: NA; v_call: TRBV10-3; j_call: TRBJ2-2; cdr3_aa: AISQPGQKRGELF
clone_size: NA; v_call: TRBV5-4; j_call: TRBJ2-3; cdr3_aa: ASSHGASKDTQY
clone_size: NA; v_call: TRBV7-9; j_call: TRBJ2-1; cdr3_aa: ASSYGLAGINEQF
clone_size: NA; v_call: TRBV18; j_call: TRBJ2-3; cdr3_aa: ASSRLAGDTDTQY
clone_size: NA; v_call: TRBV6-5; j_call: TRBJ1-1; cdr3_aa: ASRPNQGANTEAF
clone_size: few; v_call: TRBV2; j_call: TRBJ2-7; cdr3_aa: ASSADWTAYEQY
clone_size: NA; v_call: TRBV11-2; j_call: TRBJ2-7; cdr3_aa: ASASLDGSEQY
clone_size: NA; v_call: TRBV4-2; j_call: TRBJ1-1; cdr3_aa: ASSQDLRQGGTEAF
clone_size: NA; v_call: TRBV7-2; j_call: TRBJ2-7; cdr3_aa: ASSLATGAYEQY
clone_size: NA; v_call: TRBV27; j_call: TRBJ2-7; cdr3_aa: ASSSSGTGRYEQY
clone_size: NA; v_call: TRBV7-8; j_call: TRBJ1-2; cdr3_aa: ASSRDREGYT
clone_size: NA; v_call: TRBV7-2; j_call: TRBJ2-7; cdr3_aa: ASSPVARSYEQY
clone_size: NA; v_call: TRBV4-3; j_call: TRBJ2-5; cdr3_aa: ASSQDWRGARYQETQY
clone_size: NA; v_call: TRBV29-1; j_call: TRBJ1-2; cdr3_aa: SVGLGQRGGYT
clone_size: NA; v_call: TRBV5-1; j_call: TRBJ2-2; cdr3_aa: ASSPGGVNTGELF
clone_size: NA; v_call: TRBV4-1; j_call: TRBJ2-5; cdr3_aa: ASSQGGYQETQY
clone_size: NA; v_call: TRBV3-1/TRBV3-2; j_call: TRBJ1-1; cdr3_aa: ASSQGSGTAYTEAF
clone_size: NA; v_call: TRBV12-3/TRBV12-4; j_call: TRBJ1-3; cdr3_aa: AIRRGSGNTIY
clone_size: NA; v_call: TRBV7-6; j_call: TRBJ2-3; cdr3_aa: ASSLAAGRGTDTQY
clone_size: NA; v_call: TRBV4-2; j_call: TRBJ2-3; cdr3_aa: ASSQDTRDTQY
clone_size: NA; v_call: TRBV5-1; j_call: TRBJ2-7; cdr3_aa: ASSLAGGRGSKEQY
clone_size: NA; v_call: TRBV7-9; j_call: TRBJ2-6; cdr3_aa: ASRILAGDDSGANVLT
clone_size: NA; v_call: TRBV6-2/TRBV6-3; j_call: TRBJ2-4; cdr3_aa: ASSTRGRENIQY
clone_size: NA; v_call: TRBV19; j_call: TRBJ2-7; cdr3_aa: ASSQMGQGAYEQY
clone_size: NA; v_call: TRBV6-5; j_call: TRBJ2-7; cdr3_aa: ASRLTRGRGVEQY
clone_size: NA; v_call: TRBV30; j_call: TRBJ1-2; cdr3_aa: AWSWAGNYGYT
clone_size: NA; v_call: TRBV12-3/TRBV12-4; j_call: TRBJ2-2; cdr3_aa: ASSTGGPGELF
clone_size: NA; v_call: TRBV30; j_call: TRBJ2-2; cdr3_aa: AWKGTGGTGELF
clone_size: NA; v_call: TRBV5-6; j_call: TRBJ2-5; cdr3_aa: ASSLGQGYLGETQY
clone_size: NA; v_call: TRBV4-2; j_call: TRBJ2-5; cdr3_aa: ASSQIPGGRETQY
clone_size: NA; v_call: TRBV11-2; j_call: TRBJ2-3; cdr3_aa: ASSRPAGDAFSTDTQY
clone_size: NA; v_call: TRBV6-5; j_call: TRBJ2-3; cdr3_aa: ASSYRRLDTTDTQY
clone_size: NA; v_call: TRBV5-6; j_call: TRBJ2-2; cdr3_aa: ASSLAGRSGGAGELF
clone_size: NA; v_call: TRBV4-3; j_call: TRBJ1-2; cdr3_aa: ASSRGGQGNGYT
clone_size: NA; v_call: TRBV7-3; j_call: TRBJ2-7; cdr3_aa: ASSLTGVTSAYEQY